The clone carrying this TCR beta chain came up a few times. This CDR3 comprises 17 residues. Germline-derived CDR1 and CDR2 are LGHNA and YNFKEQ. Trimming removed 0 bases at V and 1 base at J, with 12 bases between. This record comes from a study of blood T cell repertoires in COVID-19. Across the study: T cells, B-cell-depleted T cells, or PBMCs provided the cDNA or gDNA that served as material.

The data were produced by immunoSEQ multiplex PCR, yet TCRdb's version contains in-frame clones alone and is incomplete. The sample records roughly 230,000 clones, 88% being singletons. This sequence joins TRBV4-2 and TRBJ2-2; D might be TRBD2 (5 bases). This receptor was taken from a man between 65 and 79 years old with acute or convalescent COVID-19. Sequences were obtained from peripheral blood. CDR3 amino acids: CASSQEGREWNTGELFF. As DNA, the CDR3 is TGTGCCAGCAGCCAAGAAGGAAGGGAGTGGAACACCGGGGAGCTGTTTTTT.